This passage covers 31 T cell receptor beta chains from one sample sequenced in a study of blood T cell repertoires in COVID-19. Profiled with immunoSEQ multiplex PCR; TCRdb holds only in-frame clones, not every one. This sample carries some 300,000 clones, more than 85% of them seen once, and the ten largest clones take roughly 3.9%. The material sequenced was PBMCs or T cells enriched from blood (not recorded which). The receptors were sampled from a woman aged 30 to 39 who had been exposed to COVID-19.

V and J are TRBV24-1 and TRBJ2-3; D is possibly TRBD1 (6 bases). Germline lookup yields CDR1 KGHDR and CDR2 SFDVKD. The CDR3 runs to 14 residues. V lost 1 base, J lost 6 bases, and 10 bases lay in between. This chain's CDR3 is CATSDLKGGDTQYF. The CDR3 region has the DNA TGTGCCACCAGTGATTTAAAAGGGGGTGATACGCAGTATTTT.

J is TRBJ2-5 and V is TRBV9; 11 bases agree with TRBD2. V was clipped by 4 bases and J by 2 bases; unmatched bases: 4. The CDR3 covers 15 residues. Per the germline V gene, CDR1 is SGDLS and CDR2 is YYNGEE. The DNA for the CDR3 is TGTGCCAGCAGCCACGGGACTAGCGGTCAAGAGACCCAGTACTTC. Translated, it gives CASSHGTSGQETQYF.

The chain is built from TRBV2 and TRBJ1-2, with unresolved D. The CDR3 is made up of 13 amino acids. The germline CDR1 and CDR2 sequences are SNHLY and FYNNEI. With 2 bases removed from V and 8 bases from J, the gap between germline ends came to 12 bases. CDR3 nucleotide sequence: TGTGCCAGCAGTGAAACGCAGCGGGAAGGCTACACCTTC. Its protein is CASSETQREGYTF. Full variable domain (outside the CDR3, taken from reference TRBV2 and TRBJ1-2): EPEVTQTPSHQVTQMGQEVILRCVPISNHLYFYWYRQILGQKVEFLVSFYNNEISEKSEIFDDQFSVERPDGSNFTLKIRSTKLEDSAMYFCASSETQREGYTFGSGTRLTVV.

The chain couples TRBV3-1 (or the pseudogene TRBV3-2) to TRBJ2-1; 9 bases fit TRBD2. This CDR3 is built from 19 residues. CDR1 LGHDT and CDR2 YNNKEL come from the germline V gene (reference sequence). Trimming cost V 1 base and J 4 bases; bases outside gene matches: 14. CDR3: CASSQGLAPGTSGYNEQFF. The CDR3 DNA reads TGTGCCAGCAGCCAAGGACTGGCCCCCGGCACTAGCGGGTACAATGAGCAGTTCTTC.

The chain uses TRBV6-5 and TRBJ1-2, with 8 bases fitting TRBD1. The ends lost 0 bases at V and 8 bases at J; junction bases unmatched: 8. The CDR3 loop spans 15 amino acids. Per germline, CDR1 MNHEY and CDR2 SVGAGI. CDR3: CASSYSTQGAGGYTF. The CDR3 region has the DNA TGTGCCAGCAGTTACTCAACTCAGGGGGCCGGGGGCTACACCTTC.

V usage is TRBV3-1 (or the pseudogene TRBV3-2) and J usage is TRBJ1-2; 7 positions match TRBD1. CDR3 size: 15 residues. CDR1 is LGHDT and CDR2 is YNNKEL in the germline V gene (reference sequence). After removal of 3 bases from V and 2 bases from J, the junction contained 6 bases not matched to a gene. Here the CDR3 DNA reads TGTGCCAGCAGCCAGGCGCCGACAGGGAACTATGGCTACACCTTC. Amino acid sequence: CASSQAPTGNYGYTF.

The genes are TRBV27 and TRBJ2-1, with 10 positions matching TRBD1. Trimming took 5 bases from V and 0 from J; bases not matched to a gene: 1. CDR3 length: 15 residues. Germline loops: CDR1 MNHEY, CDR2 SMNVEV (reference sequence). The DNA of the CDR3 is TGTGCCAGCAGTCGGGACAGGGGCTCCTACAATGAGCAGTTCTTC. It translates to CASSRDRGSYNEQFF.

The chain joins TRBV6-5 to TRBJ1-6; D possibly corresponds to TRBD1 (5 bases). The germline V gene encodes CDR1 MNHEY and CDR2 SVGAGI. The V end lost 6 bases, the J end lost 6 bases, and 15 bases lay between the germline ends. This CDR3 contains 15 residues. CDR3 sequence (DNA): TGTGCCAGCAGCCCCCGGGGGAGGACTAATTCACCCCTCCACTTT. Encoded protein: CASSPRGRTNSPLHF.

This clone was found a few times. V usage is TRBV4-1 and J usage is TRBJ1-2; a weak D match, TRBD1 (6 bases). This CDR3 region has 13 residues. Between the trimmed V and J ends, which lost 6 bases and 8 bases, there was a span of 16 bases. Germline CDR1 and CDR2: MGHRA and YSYEKL. The DNA of the CDR3 is TGCGCCAGCAGTCTAGGGCCAGGGGACGGCTACACCTTC. This encodes CASSLGPGDGYTF.

The chain employs TRBV27 and TRBJ1-2; D is undetermined. The CDR3 runs to 13 residues. Germline V gene sequence: CDR1 MNHEY, CDR2 SMNVEV (reference sequence). V lost 3 bases and J lost 8, with 13 bases in between. CDR3 in amino acids: CASSLAGSRGYTF. The CDR3, as DNA: TGTGCCAGCAGTTTGGCGGGTAGTCGAGGCTACACCTTC.

The V gene is TRBV5-4, the J gene TRBJ1-2, with TRBD1 matching 7 bases. The CDR3 totals 18 residues. Germline V CDR1 and CDR2: SGHNT, YYREEE (reference sequence). Germline trimming cut 3 bases from V and 0 bases from J; bases unmatched to any gene: 14. Written as DNA, the CDR3 is TGTGCCAGCAGCTGGGCCGGGACAGTCCTAACTACTAACTATGGCTACACCTTC. This translates into CASSWAGTVLTTNYGYTF.

The rearrangement links TRBV7-6 to TRBJ1-4; D perhaps matches TRBD1 (5 bases). Trimming removed 2 bases at V and 4 bases at J, with 11 bases between. Per germline, CDR1 SGHVS and CDR2 FNYEAQ. The CDR3 totals 15 residues. The CDR3, as DNA: TGTGCCAGCAGCTTAAGGGGCCATAATAATGAAAAACTGTTTTTT. This codes for CASSLRGHNNEKLFF. Full variable domain (missing parts from reference TRBV7-6 and TRBJ1-4): GAGVSQSPRYKVTKRGQDVALRCDPISGHVSLYWYRQALGQGPEFLTYFNYEAQQDKSGLPNDRFSAERPEGSISTLTIQRTEQRDSAMYRCASSLRGHNNEKLFFGSGTQLSVL.

The rearrangement joins TRBV29-1 to TRBJ1-2; TRBD1 might be the D (6 bases). The CDR3 runs to 13 residues. V dropped 3 bases and J dropped 4 bases, with 12 bases sitting between them. The germline V gene encodes CDR1 SQVTM and CDR2 ANQGSEA. CDR3 coding DNA: TGCAGCGTTGAGGCGACAGGCTTCTATGGCTACACCTTC. Its translation is CSVEATGFYGYTF. The whole variable domain, remainder taken from reference TRBV29-1 and TRBJ1-2, is SAVISQKPSRDICQRGTSLTIQCQVDSQVTMMFWYRQQPGQSLTLIATANQGSEATYESGFVIDKFPISRPNLTFSTLTVSNMSPEDSSIYLCSVEATGFYGYTFGSGTRLTVV.

The chain carries TRBV5-1 and TRBJ1-3; TRBD1 agrees at 11 bases. With V trimmed by 4 bases and J by 4 bases, 4 bases remained unmatched. Germline V CDR1 and CDR2: SGHRS, YFSETQ. The CDR3 length is 15 residues. The CDR3 here is CASSLDRGPGNTIYF. As DNA, the CDR3 is TGCGCCAGCAGCCTGGACAGGGGGCCGGGAAACACCATATATTTT.

This clone was observed a few times. The chain carries TRBV3-1 (or the pseudogene TRBV3-2) and TRBJ2-7; D not resolved. The germline V and J ends were trimmed by 4 bases and 4 bases, with 5 bases remaining between them. The CDR3 has 11 amino acids. Per the germline V gene, CDR1 is LGHDT and CDR2 is YNNKEL (reference sequence). The CDR3 nucleotides are TGTGCCAGCAGCCTTACTTACGAGCAGTACTTC. Amino acid sequence: CASSLTYEQYF.

This sequence joins TRBV19 and TRBJ2-1; the D gene is possibly TRBD1 (5 bases). CDR1 LNHDA and CDR2 SQIVND come from the germline V gene (reference sequence). The CDR3 totals 15 residues. Deletions cut 8 bases from V and 0 bases from J, with 14 bases between. CDR3 in amino acids: CASQFVTASYNEQFF. Here the CDR3 DNA reads TGTGCCAGTCAGTTTGTGACAGCCTCCTACAATGAGCAGTTCTTC.

The chain joins TRBV11-2 to TRBJ2-5; D is uncertain. This CDR3 spans 13 amino acids. V was trimmed by 1 base and J by 5 bases, leaving 8 bases between them. Germline CDR1 and CDR2: SGHAT and FQNNGV. CDR3 coding DNA: TGTGCCAGCAGCTTAGCTCCCGGGGAGACCCAGTACTTC. It codes for CASSLAPGETQYF.

The genes are TRBV11-3 and TRBJ1-1; the D is unclear. The V gene lost 1 base and the J gene lost 2 bases, with 8 bases spanning the gap. CDR3 size: 14 residues. The V gene's germline CDR1 is SGHNT and CDR2 YENEEA. Here the CDR3 reads CASSLAGLNTEAFF. For the CDR3, the DNA is TGTGCCAGCAGCTTAGCTGGACTCAACACTGAAGCTTTCTTT.

The J gene is TRBJ2-5, the V gene TRBV30; tentatively, D is TRBD1 (5 bases). This CDR3 contains 13 residues. V was pared by 2 bases and J by 4 bases, with 11 bases between. The germline V gene encodes CDR1 GTSNPN and CDR2 SVGIG (reference sequence). CDR3 bases: TGTGCCTGGAGTTGGGGCTTGGGAGAGACCCAGTACTTC. Translating gives CAWSWGLGETQYF. Drawing the rest from reference TRBV30 and TRBJ2-5, the complete variable domain is SQTIHQWPATLVQPVGSPLSLECTVEGTSNPNLYWYRQAAGRGLQLLFYSVGIGQISSEVPQNLSASRPQDRQFILSSKKLLLSDSGFYLCAWSWGLGETQYFGPGTRLLVL.

This chain joins TRBV7-9 and TRBJ1-4, with TRBD1 identical over 7 bases. The CDR3 extends over 17 amino acids. Trimming cost V 0 bases and J 4 bases; bases outside gene matches: 8. CDR1 and CDR2 (germline): SEHNR, FQNEAQ (reference sequence). This CDR3 reads CASSLAGTVIRNEKLFF. DNA for the CDR3: TGTGCCAGCAGCTTAGCAGGGACAGTCATACGTAATGAAAAACTGTTTTTT.

The chain joins TRBV11-2 to TRBJ2-2, with TRBD2 identical over 8 bases. In germline, CDR1 is SGHAT, CDR2 FQNNGV. V shed 2 bases, J shed 4 bases, and the junction held 0 bases outside the gene matches. This CDR3 has 14 residues. CDR3: CASSLRGGTGELFF. The CDR3 DNA is TGTGCCAGCAGCTTACGGGGGGGCACCGGGGAGCTGTTTTTT.

The rearrangement joins TRBV6-5 to TRBJ1-6; 10 nucleotides align to TRBD1. This CDR3 has 14 amino acids. Germline assignment: CDR1 MNHEY and CDR2 SVGAGI. V lost 6 bases and J lost 12; bases outside the gene matches: 8. The DNA of the CDR3 is TGTGCCAGCAGGCCGCCGGGACAGGGGTTACCCCTCCACTTT. This gives the protein CASRPPGQGLPLHF.

The genes are TRBV14 and TRBJ1-6; D gene ambiguous. From germline, CDR1 is SGHDN and CDR2 FVKESK. Between the trimmed V and J ends, which lost 8 bases and 3 bases, there was a span of 8 bases. The CDR3 has 13 amino acids. The CDR3 sequence is CASRQNYNSPLHF. The CDR3 bases are TGTGCCAGCCGTCAGAACTATAATTCACCCCTCCACTTT.

The genes are TRBV5-4 and TRBJ2-5; 7 positions agree with TRBD1. Germline assignment: CDR1 SGHNT and CDR2 YYREEE (reference sequence). The junction had 4 bases not matched to a gene; V was cut back by 0 bases and J by 5 bases. The CDR3 runs to 14 residues. The chain's CDR3 is CASSLGQGKETQYF. In nucleotides, the CDR3 is TGTGCCAGCAGCTTGGGACAGGGTAAGGAGACCCAGTACTTC. Full variable domain (missing parts from reference TRBV5-4 and TRBJ2-5): ETGVTQSPTHLIKTRGQQVTLRCSSQSGHNTVSWYQQALGQGPQFIFQYYREEENGRGNFPPRFSGLQFPNYSSELNVNALELDDSALYLCASSLGQGKETQYFGPGTRLLVL.

J is TRBJ1-6 and V is TRBV5-1; 9 positions match TRBD1. Germline CDR1 SGHRS, CDR2 YFSETQ. This CDR3 contains 17 residues. V trimming: 3 bases; J trimming: 7 bases; junction bases outside the gene matches: 11. The CDR3 loop reads CASSSFQTGGANSPLHF. The CDR3 bases are TGCGCCAGCAGCTCGTTTCAAACAGGGGGCGCGAATTCACCCCTCCACTTT.

The rearrangement links TRBV5-6 to TRBJ1-2, with a weak D call TRBD1 (6 bases). CDR1 SGHDT and CDR2 YYEEEE come from the germline V gene. The CDR3 extends over 15 amino acids. V was shortened by 1 base and J by 4 bases, with 14 bases between the two germline ends. CDR3 sequence (DNA): TGTGCCAGCAGCTTGTACAGGGTTCGCAGCTATGGCTACACCTTC. It yields the protein CASSLYRVRSYGYTF.

This clone was detected only once. The chain joins TRBV11-1 to TRBJ2-7, with 7 bases fitting TRBD2. Germline V lookup: CDR1 SGHAT, CDR2 FQDESV (reference sequence). CDR3 length: 14 amino acids. Germline trimming cut 5 bases from V and 1 base from J; bases unmatched to any gene: 5. The CDR3: CASSGGLGSYEQYF. The CDR3 DNA reads as TGTGCCAGCAGCGGAGGACTAGGATCCTACGAGCAGTACTTC.

This clone was found once. The V call is TRBV6-1, the J call TRBJ2-2, with a tentative D call TRBD2 (6 bases). This CDR3 is 15 amino acids long. With 2 bases removed from V and 3 bases from J, the gap between germline ends came to 10 bases. Germline V gene lookup returns CDR1 MNHNS and CDR2 SASEGT. In nucleotides, the CDR3 is TGTGCCAGCAGTGAATGGACTACCGACACCGGGGAGCTGTTTTTT. This translates into CASSEWTTDTGELFF.

The CDR3 bases are TGTGCCAGCAGTTCGGGGGGGAGGGTCCGACAGCCCCAGCATTTT. This translates into CASSSGGRVRQPQHF. The rearrangement joins TRBV7-2 to TRBJ1-5; D possibly corresponds to TRBD1 (5 bases). With 6 bases removed from V and 7 bases from J, the gap between germline ends came to 19 bases. Per germline, CDR1 SGHTA and CDR2 FQGNSA. This CDR3 comprises 15 residues.

The V gene is TRBV9, the J gene TRBJ2-6; 7 nucleotides line up with TRBD1. CDR3 length equals 19 residues. In germline, CDR1 is SGDLS, CDR2 YYNGEE. V shed 3 bases, J shed 0 bases, and the junction held 12 bases outside the gene matches. Written as DNA, the CDR3 is TGTGCCAGCAGCGCAAGAGGGACAGCCGTTCTCTCTGGGGCCAACGTCCTGACTTTC. Protein sequence: CASSARGTAVLSGANVLTF.

This rearrangement joins TRBV4-1 to TRBJ2-2; 8 nucleotides match TRBD1. The trim removed 6 bases at V and 8 bases at J, leaving 8 bases unmatched. CDR1 MGHRA and CDR2 YSYEKL come from the germline V gene. This CDR3 has 14 residues. In DNA, the CDR3 is TGCGCCAGCAGTAGCTTCAGGGGGCGTGGGGAGCTGTTTTTT. This translates into CASSSFRGRGELFF.